This TCR beta chain appears in the sequencing data of a study of blood T cell repertoires in COVID-19. Study overall: Donors in the United States, Italy and Spain gave samples during acute or convalescent COVID-19. PBMCs, B-cell-depleted T cells, or T cells were the source of the cDNA or gDNA that made up the material.

Per the original data handling: For nucleated cells, counts were estimated from reference gene primer amplification. TCRdb's copy holds only in-frame clones and misses some; the assay was immunoSEQ multiplex PCR. That table is the source of V, J and clone size, and D and trimming were worked out from the DNA. The profile shows about 330,000 clones, approximately 90% of them singletons. The CDR3 extends over 12 amino acids. The ends were cut back, 5 bases at V and 6 bases at J, with 9 bases in the middle. The germline V gene has CDR1 SGHTA and CDR2 FQGTGA. Enrolled during active infection, Seattle patients were then followed longitudinally.

The source is a man aged 30 to 45 with COVID-19, enrolled during active disease. The sequenced sample was peripheral blood. The gene calls are TRBV7-3 and TRBJ2-3; TRBD2 is a possible D gene (5 bases). In nucleotides, the CDR3 is TGTGCCAGCAGCCAATCGGGGGATACGCAGTATTTT. Encoded protein: CASSQSGDTQYF.